This T cell receptor beta chain appears in the sequencing data of a study of shared clonotypes between healthy human individuals. Points from the study as a whole: Deeper or shallower sequencing was expected to change how clonotypes are shared among donors. Larger estimated richness was generally seen in naive subsets than in memory subsets. A handful of donors had around 5% of their naive CD4 clonotypes in common.

Sequenced by immunoSEQ multiplex PCR; TCRdb stores in-frame clones only, minus some. This table has 800,000 to 950,000 clones, roughly 96% appearing once. CD45RO-negative, CCR7-selected cells formed the naive CD8 fraction, which excluded terminally differentiated effector memory CD45RA+ cells. A note on this clone: What it binds is unknown.

Germline trimming cut 3 bases from V and 0 bases from J; bases unmatched to any gene: 7. This CDR3 is 18 amino acids long. Germline V gene lookup returns CDR1 SGDLS and CDR2 YYNGEE. The V call is TRBV9, the J call TRBJ2-5; 14 bases agree with TRBD2. The clonotype originates from a man aged 30 to 45 in good health. Input material: naive CD8+ T cells sorted from blood. CDR3 region: CASSAGTSGSVNQETQYF. CDR3 nucleotides: TGTGCCAGCAGCGCCGGGACTAGCGGGAGTGTAAACCAAGAGACCCAGTACTTC.